What follows is one TCR beta chain and its context. Authors' methods: Nucleated cell number was recorded as an estimate derived from reference gene primer amplification. Repertoires were generated with immunoSEQ multiplex PCR, while TCRdb's copy carries only in-frame clones and drops some. V and J calls and clone size are as listed in that table; D and trimming were resolved from the DNA. The repertoire holds some 160,000 clones, with about 87% as singletons. The data derive from a study of blood T cell repertoires in COVID-19. Background on the study: The analysed material was cDNA or gDNA that came from T cells, B-cell-depleted T cells, or PBMCs.

It was during active infection that Seattle patients were enrolled and then longitudinally followed. The CDR3 is 15 residues long. Trimming pared 6 bases from V and 7 bases from J, leaving 19 bases between. The germline V gene encodes CDR1 MDHEN and CDR2 SYDVKM. This chain uses TRBV28 with TRBJ2-1; no reliable D call. The specimen sequenced was peripheral blood. The clonotype was recovered from a woman of 80 years or more with COVID-19, enrolled during active disease. The CDR3 spells CASSRPGTVGNEQFF. CDR3 coding DNA: TGTGCCAGCAGCCGCCCTGGAACAGTTGGGAATGAGCAGTTCTTC.